The clone carrying this TCR beta chain has just a few counts. The antigen remains undetermined. The data originate from a study of T cells after yellow fever vaccination. Generation of TCR cDNA used 5'RACE template switching (which added a universal primer site and UMIs). TCRdb processed the 5' RACE reads anew with MiXCR; each CDR3 protein has one entry. The profile shows 300,000 to 400,000 distinct CDR3 sequences, almost 4% of them singletons. General study results and limits: From the bulk population, abundant clonotypes could contaminate and appear within FACS-sorted repertoires. Across the CD4 and CD8 compartments, a small share of clonotypes was present in both.

The source is a man aged 18 to 29 who received the YFV17D yellow fever vaccine. The starting material was PBMCs, obtained 5 days after the yellow fever booster vaccination.

Here the CDR3 DNA reads TGCAGTGCTAGACCGGTAAATAATTCACCCCTCCACTTT. This encodes CSARPVNNSPLHF. V usage is TRBV20-1 and J usage is TRBJ1-6; D gene uncertain. The CDR3 totals 13 residues. Trimming took 2 bases from V and 5 from J, leaving 7 bases between them. Per the germline V gene, CDR1 is DFQATT and CDR2 is SNEGSKA (reference sequence).